Each of the 21 T cell receptor beta chains below was sequenced from the same sample in a study of shared clonotypes between healthy human individuals. Using immunoSEQ multiplex PCR, the repertoire was profiled, and TCRdb retains in-frame clones only, with some absent. The sample lists under 200,000 clones; roughly 93% were seen once. Sample: naive CD4+ T cells sorted from blood. As for subset: CD45RA+ positively selected. These receptors were collected from a woman aged 30 to 39 in good health.

For the CDR3, the DNA is TGTGCCATCACCCCCGGGACGGGGGGATACGAGCAGTACTTC. It specifies CAITPGTGGYEQYF. This chain links TRBV10-3 with TRBJ2-7, with TRBD2 matching over 7 bases. The CDR3 is 14 amino acids. From germline, CDR1 is ENHRY and CDR2 SYGVKD. Losses at the gene ends were 7 bases for V and 4 bases for J; bases not matched to a gene: 10.

This chain connects TRBV9 to TRBJ2-3, with D possibly being TRBD1 (5 bases). Per the germline V gene, CDR1 is SGDLS and CDR2 is YYNGEE. This CDR3 spans 15 amino acids. Trimming removed 4 bases at V and 0 bases at J, with 12 bases between. CDR3 region: CASSPWGRSTDTQYF. The DNA for the CDR3 is TGTGCCAGCAGCCCCTGGGGCAGAAGCACAGATACGCAGTATTTT.

CDR3 coding DNA: TGTGCCAGCAGCCCACCGGGGGTAGGGTACGGCTATGGCTACACCTTC. Residues: CASSPPGVGYGYGYTF. The chain joins TRBV7-9 to TRBJ1-2; possible D gene TRBD1, 5 bases. The CDR3 loop spans 16 amino acids. The ends were cut back, 5 bases at V and 4 bases at J, with 20 bases in the middle. In germline, CDR1 is SEHNR, CDR2 FQNEAQ (reference sequence).

This clone was seen only once. The chain carries TRBV5-4 and TRBJ2-7, with 7 bases matching TRBD1. V trimming: 4 bases; J trimming: 2 bases; junction bases outside the gene matches: 9. Germline V gene lookup returns CDR1 SGHNT and CDR2 YYREEE (reference sequence). This CDR3 is 15 amino acids long. CDR3 sequence (DNA): TGTGCCAGCAGCCTTGACAGGGCCGTAACCTACGAGCAGTACTTC. Its protein product is CASSLDRAVTYEQYF. The whole variable domain, filled in from reference TRBV5-4 and TRBJ2-7, reads ETGVTQSPTHLIKTRGQQVTLRCSSQSGHNTVSWYQQALGQGPQFIFQYYREEENGRGNFPPRFSGLQFPNYSSELNVNALELDDSALYLCASSLDRAVTYEQYFGPGTRLTVT.

This clone was recorded only once. CDR3 coding DNA: TGTGCCAGCAGCTTAAAAGTTGCGCGGGAGGTTTACAATGAGCAGTTCTTC. Residues: CASSLKVAREVYNEQFF. The chain uses TRBV5-8 and TRBJ2-1, with TRBD2 identical over 8 bases. Trimming took 2 bases from V and 4 from J; bases not matched to a gene: 11. Germline CDR1 is SGHTS and CDR2 is YDEGEE. The CDR3 sequence is 17 residues long.

This chain joins TRBV19 and TRBJ2-1; 7 positions agree with TRBD1. CDR3 size: 15 residues. V trimming: 5 bases; J trimming: 6 bases; junction bases outside the gene matches: 10. Germline loops: CDR1 LNHDA, CDR2 SQIVND (reference sequence). CDR3 nucleotide sequence: TGTGCCAGTAGTCCAGGGGGACGGAACTCCAATGAGCAGTTCTTC. It translates to CASSPGGRNSNEQFF.

This clone was counted once. J is TRBJ2-3 and V is TRBV4-2, with 7 bases fitting TRBD2. CDR3 length: 14 residues. After removal of 6 bases from V and 0 bases from J, the junction contained 3 bases not matched to a gene. The germline CDR1 and CDR2 sequences are LGHNA and YNFKEQ. In nucleotides, the CDR3 is TGTGCCAGCAGAGAAGCGGGAAGCACAGATACGCAGTATTTT. Translated, it gives CASREAGSTDTQYF.

V gene TRBV5-1 combines with J gene TRBJ2-1, with 7 bases lining up with TRBD1. This CDR3 is 17 amino acids long. CDR1 and CDR2 (germline): SGHRS, YFSETQ. Trimming cost V 0 bases and J 0 bases; bases outside gene matches: 6. The CDR3 DNA sequence: TGCGCCAGCAGCTTGGCAGGGGGTCTCAGCTCCTACAATGAGCAGTTCTTC. Its translation: CASSLAGGLSSYNEQFF. Using reference TRBV5-1 and TRBJ2-1 for the parts outside the CDR3, the full variable domain is KAGVTQTPRYLIKTRGQQVTLSCSPISGHRSVSWYQQTPGQGLQFLFEYFSETQRNKGNFPGRFSGRQFSNSRSEMNVSTLELGDSALYLCASSLAGGLSSYNEQFFGPGTRLTVL.

The chain carries TRBV29-1 and TRBJ1-4; 9 bases are shared with TRBD1. CDR1 is SQVTM and CDR2 is ANQGSEA in the germline V gene. This CDR3 has 13 amino acids. After removal of 1 base from V and 6 bases from J, the junction contained 0 bases not matched to a gene. This chain's CDR3 is CSVEGDRDEKLFF. In nucleotides, the CDR3 is TGCAGCGTTGAAGGGGACAGGGATGAAAAACTGTTTTTT.

The J gene is TRBJ1-5, the V gene TRBV11-2; D is uncertain. The V gene lost 3 bases and the J gene lost 2 bases, with 23 bases spanning the gap. CDR1 and CDR2 (germline): SGHAT, FQNNGV. This CDR3 is built from 19 residues. CDR3 loop: CASSFEKPSSFRGNQPQHF. The CDR3 DNA is TGTGCCAGCAGCTTTGAAAAGCCCTCGAGCTTTAGGGGCAATCAGCCCCAGCATTTT.

This clone showed up just once. The chain has TRBV11-2 and TRBJ2-7, with TRBD2 matching over 7 bases. This CDR3 has 13 residues. Germline CDR1 reads SGHAT; CDR2 reads FQNNGV. Trimming removed 5 bases from V and 7 bases from J; junction bases left unmatched: 8. The CDR3 loop is CASSLREGEEQYF. CDR3 DNA: TGTGCCAGCAGCCTAAGGGAGGGCGAAGAGCAGTACTTC. Full variable domain (missing parts from reference TRBV11-2 and TRBJ2-7): EAGVAQSPRYKIIEKRQSVAFWCNPISGHATLYWYQQILGQGPKLLIQFQNNGVVDDSQLPKDRFSAERLKGVDSTLKIQPAKLEDSAVYLCASSLREGEEQYFGPGTRLTVT.

The chain employs TRBV10-1 and TRBJ1-1; D is uncertain. The CDR3 runs to 13 residues. CDR1 is WNHNN and CDR2 is SYGVQD in the germline V gene (reference sequence). The V end was cut by 6 bases, the J end by 2 bases, with 10 bases between. CDR3 sequence: CASRGVGNTEAFF. The CDR3 DNA sequence: TGCGCCAGCAGGGGAGTTGGAAACACTGAAGCTTTCTTT.

The V and J genes are TRBV27 and TRBJ2-4, with 7 bases that match TRBD1. Germline-derived CDR1 and CDR2 are MNHEY and SMNVEV (reference sequence). The CDR3 is 13 amino acids. Trimming took 6 bases from V and 8 from J; bases not matched to a gene: 7. Written as DNA, the CDR3 is TGTGCCAGCAGCCCCCGACAGGGTCACATTCAGTACTTC. Protein product: CASSPRQGHIQYF.

The genes are TRBV27 and TRBJ1-6; 9 bases fit TRBD1. The CDR3 consists of 12 residues. The trim removed 3 bases at V and 14 bases at J, leaving 2 bases unmatched. Germline CDR1 reads MNHEY; CDR2 reads SMNVEV (reference sequence). The CDR3 is CASSLGQGTLHF. In DNA, the CDR3 is TGTGCCAGCAGTTTGGGACAGGGAACCCTCCACTTT.

The chain links TRBV15 to TRBJ1-1; TRBD1 is a possible D gene (5 bases). The CDR3 spans 15 residues. The V gene lost 0 bases and the J gene lost 3 bases, with 11 bases spanning the gap. CDR1 and CDR2 from the germline V gene are LNHNV and YYDKDF (reference sequence). The CDR3 bases are TGTGCCACCAGCAGAGATACATTAGGGGACACTGAAGCTTTCTTT. It translates to CATSRDTLGDTEAFF.

The genes are TRBV28 and TRBJ1-5; 8 nucleotides agree with TRBD1. CDR1 MDHEN and CDR2 SYDVKM come from the germline V gene. CDR3 length equals 18 residues. V shed 3 bases, J shed 0 bases, and the junction held 10 bases outside the gene matches. The chain's CDR3 is CASSLSFTGGYSNQPQHF. The CDR3 nucleotides read TGTGCCAGCAGTTTGTCGTTTACAGGGGGATATAGCAATCAGCCCCAGCATTTT. The full variable domain, completed using reference TRBV28 and TRBJ1-5, is DVKVTQSSRYLVKRTGEKVFLECVQDMDHENMFWYRQDPGLGLRLIYFSYDVKMKEKGDIPEGYSVSREKKERFSLILESASTNQTSMYLCASSLSFTGGYSNQPQHFGDGTRLSIL.

This clone is a singleton in its sample. The chain joins TRBV29-1 to TRBJ2-5; D is possibly TRBD2 (5 bases). CDR1 and CDR2 (germline): SQVTM, ANQGSEA. Trimming took off 0 bases at V and 11 bases at J, with 19 bases between the two ends. The CDR3 loop spans 14 amino acids. CDR3 sequence reads: CSVEERGRPDLQYF. The CDR3 bases are TGCAGCGTTGAAGAGAGAGGGCGGCCTGACTTGCAGTACTTC.

The genes are TRBV28 and TRBJ2-5, with D maybe TRBD2 (7 bases). The J call may be faulty, since TRBJ2-7 better matches the DNA end. The germline V gene has CDR1 MDHEN and CDR2 SYDVKM. The CDR3 consists of 14 residues. As DNA, the CDR3 is TGTGCCAGCAGTTTAACCGGGGGGCCCTACGAGCAGTACTTC. Its protein product is CASSLTGGPYEQYF.

The chain employs TRBV7-2 and TRBJ1-1; no clear D. Looked up from germline, CDR1 is SGHTA and CDR2 is FQGNSA. Trimming pared 3 bases from V and 7 bases from J, leaving 12 bases between. CDR3 length equals 13 residues. CDR3 sequence reads: CASSLRLLNEAFF. CDR3 in DNA: TGTGCCAGCAGCTTGCGACTATTGAATGAAGCTTTCTTT.

The J gene is TRBJ2-2, the V gene TRBV5-6, with 9 nucleotides matching TRBD2. Germline assignment: CDR1 SGHDT and CDR2 YYEEEE. The CDR3 contains 18 residues. J was trimmed by 7 bases and V by 0 bases; bases with no gene match: 13. CDR3 DNA sequence: TGTGCCAGCAGCTTGGCTCCTACTAGCGGGCATAAGAGCGGGGAGCTGTTTTTT. Its translation: CASSLAPTSGHKSGELFF.

The V gene is TRBV4-2, the J gene TRBJ2-7; 12 bases agree with TRBD1. The CDR3 totals 15 residues. Trimming cost V 2 bases and J 7 bases; bases outside gene matches: 6. The germline gives CDR1 LGHNA, CDR2 YNFKEQ. The CDR3 region is CASSQTGTGGKEQYF. The CDR3 DNA follows: TGTGCCAGCAGCCAAACCGGGACAGGGGGCAAAGAGCAGTACTTC.